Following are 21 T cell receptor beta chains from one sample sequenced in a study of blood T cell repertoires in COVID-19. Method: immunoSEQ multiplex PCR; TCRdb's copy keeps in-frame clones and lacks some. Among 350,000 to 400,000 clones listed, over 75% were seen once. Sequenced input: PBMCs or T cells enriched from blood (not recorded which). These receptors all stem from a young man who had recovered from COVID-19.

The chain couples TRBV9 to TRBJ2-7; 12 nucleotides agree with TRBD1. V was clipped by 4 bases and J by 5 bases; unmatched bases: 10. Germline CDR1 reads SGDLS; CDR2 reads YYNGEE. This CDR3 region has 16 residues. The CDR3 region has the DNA TGTGCCAGCAGCATATCTTCCGGGACAGGGGGCGACGAGCAGTACTTC. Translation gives CASSISSGTGGDEQYF.

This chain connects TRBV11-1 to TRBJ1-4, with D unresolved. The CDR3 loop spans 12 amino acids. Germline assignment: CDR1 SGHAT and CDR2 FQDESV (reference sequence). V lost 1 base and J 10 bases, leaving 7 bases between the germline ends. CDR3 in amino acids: CASSLVLRKLFF. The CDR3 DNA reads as TGTGCCAGCAGCTTAGTCTTGCGAAAACTGTTTTTT.

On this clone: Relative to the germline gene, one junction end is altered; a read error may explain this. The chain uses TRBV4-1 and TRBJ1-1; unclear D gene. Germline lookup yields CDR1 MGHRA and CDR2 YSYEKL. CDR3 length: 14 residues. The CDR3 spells CASTQRRMNTEAFF. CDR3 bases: TGCGCCAGCACCCAACGGAGAATGAACACTGAAGCTTTCTTT.

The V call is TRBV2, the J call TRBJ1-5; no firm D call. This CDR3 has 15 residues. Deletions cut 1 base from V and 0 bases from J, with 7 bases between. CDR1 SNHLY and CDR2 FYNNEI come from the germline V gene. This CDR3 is CASSEDSYSNQPQHF. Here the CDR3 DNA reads TGTGCCAGCAGTGAAGATAGTTATAGCAATCAGCCCCAGCATTTT.

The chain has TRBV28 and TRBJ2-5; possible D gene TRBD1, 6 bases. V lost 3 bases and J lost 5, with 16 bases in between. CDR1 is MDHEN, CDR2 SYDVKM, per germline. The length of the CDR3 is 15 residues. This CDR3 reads CASSFSTGIRETQYF. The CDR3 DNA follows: TGTGCCAGCAGTTTCTCAACAGGGATTCGGGAGACCCAGTACTTC. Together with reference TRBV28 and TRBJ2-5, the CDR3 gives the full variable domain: DVKVTQSSRYLVKRTGEKVFLECVQDMDHENMFWYRQDPGLGLRLIYFSYDVKMKEKGDIPEGYSVSREKKERFSLILESASTNQTSMYLCASSFSTGIRETQYFGPGTRLLVL.

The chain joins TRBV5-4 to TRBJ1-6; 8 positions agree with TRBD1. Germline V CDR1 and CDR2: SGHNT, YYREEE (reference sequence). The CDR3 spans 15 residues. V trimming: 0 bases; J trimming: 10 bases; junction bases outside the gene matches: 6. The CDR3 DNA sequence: TGTGCCAGCAGCTTGGTCCAGGGGGCAGGATCACCCCTCCACTTT. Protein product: CASSLVQGAGSPLHF. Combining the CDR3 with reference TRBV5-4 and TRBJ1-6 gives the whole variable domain ETGVTQSPTHLIKTRGQQVTLRCSSQSGHNTVSWYQQALGQGPQFIFQYYREEENGRGNFPPRFSGLQFPNYSSELNVNALELDDSALYLCASSLVQGAGSPLHFGNGTRLTVT.

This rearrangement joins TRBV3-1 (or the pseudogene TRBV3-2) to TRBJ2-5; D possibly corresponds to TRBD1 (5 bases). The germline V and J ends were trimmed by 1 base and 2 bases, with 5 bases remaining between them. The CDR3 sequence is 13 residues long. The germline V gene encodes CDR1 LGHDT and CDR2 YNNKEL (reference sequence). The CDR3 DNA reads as TGTGCCAGCAGCCAAGGGACACAAGAGACCCAGTACTTC. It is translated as CASSQGTQETQYF.

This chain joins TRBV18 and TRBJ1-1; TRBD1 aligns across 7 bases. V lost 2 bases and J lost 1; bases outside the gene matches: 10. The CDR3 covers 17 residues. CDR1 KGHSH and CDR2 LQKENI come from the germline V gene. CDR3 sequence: CASSPFEGAMANTEAFF. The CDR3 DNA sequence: TGTGCCAGCTCACCATTCGAGGGGGCGATGGCGAACACTGAAGCTTTCTTT. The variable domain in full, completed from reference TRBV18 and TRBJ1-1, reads NAGVMQNPRHLVRRRGQEARLRCSPMKGHSHVYWYRQLPEEGLKFMVYLQKENIIDESGMPKERFSAEFPKEGPSILRIQQVVRGDSAAYFCASSPFEGAMANTEAFFGQGTRLTVV.

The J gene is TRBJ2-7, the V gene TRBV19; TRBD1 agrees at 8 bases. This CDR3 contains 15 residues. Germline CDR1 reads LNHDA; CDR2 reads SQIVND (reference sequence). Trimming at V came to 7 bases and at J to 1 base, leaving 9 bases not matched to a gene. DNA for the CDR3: TGTGCCAGTACCGACGGGACAGGCGCATCCTACGAGCAGTACTTC. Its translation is CASTDGTGASYEQYF.

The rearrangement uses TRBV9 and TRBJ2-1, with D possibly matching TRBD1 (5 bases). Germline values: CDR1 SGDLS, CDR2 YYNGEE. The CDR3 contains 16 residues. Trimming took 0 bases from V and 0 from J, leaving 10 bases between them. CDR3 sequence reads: CASSVGQSSSYNEQFF. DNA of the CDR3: TGTGCCAGCAGCGTAGGACAGTCAAGCTCCTACAATGAGCAGTTCTTC.

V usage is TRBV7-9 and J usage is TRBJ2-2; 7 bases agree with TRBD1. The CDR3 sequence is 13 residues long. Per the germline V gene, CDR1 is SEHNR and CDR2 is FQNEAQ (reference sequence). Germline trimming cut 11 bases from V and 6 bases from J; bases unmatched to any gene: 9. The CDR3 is CAEQLRGPGELFF. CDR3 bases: TGTGCCGAGCAGCTTAGGGGGCCCGGGGAGCTGTTTTTT.

The CDR3 region has the DNA TGTGCCAGCAGTGAACTGCATACTACGCAGTATGGCTACACCTTC. This gives the protein CASSELHTTQYGYTF. The gene calls are TRBV6-1 and TRBJ1-2, with unresolved D. The germline V gene has CDR1 MNHNS and CDR2 SASEGT. The CDR3 loop spans 15 amino acids. The germline V and J ends were trimmed by 2 bases and 5 bases, with 15 bases remaining between them.

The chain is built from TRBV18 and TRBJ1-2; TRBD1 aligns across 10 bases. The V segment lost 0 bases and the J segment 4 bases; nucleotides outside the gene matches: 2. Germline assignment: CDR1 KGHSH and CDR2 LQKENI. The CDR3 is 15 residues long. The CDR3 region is CASSPPGQGTYGYTF. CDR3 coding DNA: TGTGCCAGCTCACCACCGGGACAGGGGACCTATGGCTACACCTTC.

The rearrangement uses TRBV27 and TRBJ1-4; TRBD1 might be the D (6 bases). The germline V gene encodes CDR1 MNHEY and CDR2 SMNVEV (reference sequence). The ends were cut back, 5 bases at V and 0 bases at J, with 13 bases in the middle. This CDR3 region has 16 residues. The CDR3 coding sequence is TGTGCCAGCAGTCTAACCAGGACAGCAACTAATGAAAAACTGTTTTTT. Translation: CASSLTRTATNEKLFF.

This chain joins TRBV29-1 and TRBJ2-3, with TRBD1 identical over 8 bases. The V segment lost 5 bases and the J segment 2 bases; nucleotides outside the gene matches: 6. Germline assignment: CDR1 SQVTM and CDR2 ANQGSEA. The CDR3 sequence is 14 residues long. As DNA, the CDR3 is TGCAGCGTTAGACAGGGGACTTCCACAGATACGCAGTATTTT. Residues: CSVRQGTSTDTQYF.

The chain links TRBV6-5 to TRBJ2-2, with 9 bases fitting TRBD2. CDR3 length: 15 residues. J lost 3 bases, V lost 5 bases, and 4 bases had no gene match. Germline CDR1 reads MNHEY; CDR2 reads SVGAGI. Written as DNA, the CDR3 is TGTGCCAGCAGTCCCGGCGGGAGGGACACCGGGGAGCTGTTTTTT. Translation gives CASSPGGRDTGELFF.

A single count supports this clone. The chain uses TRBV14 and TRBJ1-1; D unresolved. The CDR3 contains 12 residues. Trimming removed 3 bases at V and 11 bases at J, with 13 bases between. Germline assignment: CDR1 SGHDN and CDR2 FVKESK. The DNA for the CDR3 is TGTGCCAGCAGCCAGGTCAACAGTAGGGCTTTCTTT. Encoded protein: CASSQVNSRAFF.

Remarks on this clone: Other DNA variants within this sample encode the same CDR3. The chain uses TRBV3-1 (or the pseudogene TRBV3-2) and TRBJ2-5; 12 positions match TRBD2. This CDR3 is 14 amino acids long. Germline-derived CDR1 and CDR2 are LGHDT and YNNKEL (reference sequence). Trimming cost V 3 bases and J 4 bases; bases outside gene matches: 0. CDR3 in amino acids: CASSQTSGRETQYF. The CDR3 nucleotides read TGTGCCAGCAGCCAGACTAGCGGGAGAGAGACCCAGTACTTC.

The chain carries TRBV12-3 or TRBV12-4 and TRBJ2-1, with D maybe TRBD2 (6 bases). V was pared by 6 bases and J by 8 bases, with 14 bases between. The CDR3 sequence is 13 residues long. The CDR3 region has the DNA TGTGCCAGCAGCCCACCGCGGGGTTATGAGCAGTTCTTC. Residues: CASSPPRGYEQFF.

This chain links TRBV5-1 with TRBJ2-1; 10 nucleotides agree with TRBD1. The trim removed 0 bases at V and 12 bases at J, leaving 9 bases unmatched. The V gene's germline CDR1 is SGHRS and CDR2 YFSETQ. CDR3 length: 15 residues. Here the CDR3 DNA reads TGCGCCAGCAGCTTGGGACAGGGGGCTGCCCGTGGGCAGTTCTTC. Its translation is CASSLGQGAARGQFF.

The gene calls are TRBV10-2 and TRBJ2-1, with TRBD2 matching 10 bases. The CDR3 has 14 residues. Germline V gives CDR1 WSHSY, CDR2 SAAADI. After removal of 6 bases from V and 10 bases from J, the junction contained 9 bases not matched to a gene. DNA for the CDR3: TGCGCCAGCAGAAGCGGGGGGGCCTTTGAGGAGCAGTTCTTC. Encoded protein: CASRSGGAFEEQFF.